This T cell receptor beta chain was identified in a study of cytomegalovirus exposure and HLA in healthy donors. The PCR had 60 Vbeta and 13 Jbeta primers. Clones were sequenced by immunoSEQ multiplex PCR, and TCRdb holds only the in-frame ones, with some missing. The sample yields some 160,000 clones, around four fifths seen once. Notes on this clone: No antigen is known for it.

Study conclusions and caveats: Judged likely to be a sequencing artifact was a cluster of highly shared sequence variants.

V was pared by 4 bases and J by 0 bases, with 14 bases between. This CDR3 has 15 amino acids. Germline assignment: CDR1 SGHRS and CDR2 YFSETQ. This clonotype was sampled from a male donor in good health and CMV-seronegative. The specimen sequenced was PBMCs. The chain has TRBV5-1 and TRBJ2-7; D remains unclear. The CDR3 sequence is CASSTAPAVSYEQYF. In DNA form, the CDR3 reads TGCGCCAGCAGCACCGCACCTGCGGTCTCCTACGAGCAGTACTTC.